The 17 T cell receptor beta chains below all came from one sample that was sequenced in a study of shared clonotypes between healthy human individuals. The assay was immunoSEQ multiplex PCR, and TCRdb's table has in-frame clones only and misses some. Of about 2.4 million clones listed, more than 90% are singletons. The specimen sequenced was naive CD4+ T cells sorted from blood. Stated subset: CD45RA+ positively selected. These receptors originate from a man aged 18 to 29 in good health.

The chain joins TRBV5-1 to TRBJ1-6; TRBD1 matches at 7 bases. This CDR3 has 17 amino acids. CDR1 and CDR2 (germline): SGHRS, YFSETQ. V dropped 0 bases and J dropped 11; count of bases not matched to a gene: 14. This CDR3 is CASSLGGRTGVETPLHF. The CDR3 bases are TGCGCCAGCAGCTTGGGAGGACGGACAGGCGTGGAGACACCCCTCCACTTT. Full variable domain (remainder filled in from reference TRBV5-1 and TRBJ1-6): KAGVTQTPRYLIKTRGQQVTLSCSPISGHRSVSWYQQTPGQGLQFLFEYFSETQRNKGNFPGRFSGRQFSNSRSEMNVSTLELGDSALYLCASSLGGRTGVETPLHFGNGTRLTVT.

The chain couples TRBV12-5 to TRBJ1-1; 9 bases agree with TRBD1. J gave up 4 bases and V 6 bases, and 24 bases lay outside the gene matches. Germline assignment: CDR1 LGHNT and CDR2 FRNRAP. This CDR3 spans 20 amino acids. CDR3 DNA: TGTGCTAGTGGCACTACGACAACCTTGGACAGGGGTGGGTTTGGCACTGAAGCTTTCTTT. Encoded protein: CASGTTTTLDRGGFGTEAFF.

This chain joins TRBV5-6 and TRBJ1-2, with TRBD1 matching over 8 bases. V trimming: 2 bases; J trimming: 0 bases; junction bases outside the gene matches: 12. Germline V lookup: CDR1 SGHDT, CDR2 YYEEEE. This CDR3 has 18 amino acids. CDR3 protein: CASSLWTGFLSSNYGYTF. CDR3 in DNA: TGTGCCAGCAGCTTATGGACAGGGTTCCTTTCTTCTAACTATGGCTACACCTTC.

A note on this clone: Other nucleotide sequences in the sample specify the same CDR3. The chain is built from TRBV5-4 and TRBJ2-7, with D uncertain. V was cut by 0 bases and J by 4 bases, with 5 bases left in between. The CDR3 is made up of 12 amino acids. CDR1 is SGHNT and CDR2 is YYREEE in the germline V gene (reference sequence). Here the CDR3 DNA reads TGTGCCAGCAGCTTGGACCATTACGAGCAGTACTTC. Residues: CASSLDHYEQYF.

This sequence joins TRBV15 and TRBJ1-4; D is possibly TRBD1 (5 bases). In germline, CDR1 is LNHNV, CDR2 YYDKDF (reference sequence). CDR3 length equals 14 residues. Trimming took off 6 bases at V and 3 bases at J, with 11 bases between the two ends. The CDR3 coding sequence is TGTGCCACCAGTCACGAGGGGCCTAATGAAAAACTGTTTTTT. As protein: CATSHEGPNEKLFF.

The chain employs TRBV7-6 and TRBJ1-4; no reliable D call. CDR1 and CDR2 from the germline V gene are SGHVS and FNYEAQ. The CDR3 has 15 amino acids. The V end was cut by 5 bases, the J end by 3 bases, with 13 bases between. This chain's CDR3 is CASSVNSGPNEKLFF. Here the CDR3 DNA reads TGTGCCAGCAGCGTGAACAGTGGCCCTAATGAAAAACTGTTTTTT.

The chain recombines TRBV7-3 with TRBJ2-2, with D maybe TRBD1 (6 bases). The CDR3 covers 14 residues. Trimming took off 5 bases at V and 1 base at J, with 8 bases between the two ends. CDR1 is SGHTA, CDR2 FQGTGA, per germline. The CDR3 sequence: CASSETGNTGELFF. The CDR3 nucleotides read TGTGCCAGCAGCGAGACAGGGAACACCGGGGAGCTGTTTTTT.

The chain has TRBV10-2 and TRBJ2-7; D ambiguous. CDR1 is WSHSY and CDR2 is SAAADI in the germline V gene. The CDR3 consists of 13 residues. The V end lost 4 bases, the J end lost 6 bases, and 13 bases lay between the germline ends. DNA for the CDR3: TGCGCCAGCAGTGGGTCGGATTCGGGCGAGCAGTACTTC. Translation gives CASSGSDSGEQYF.

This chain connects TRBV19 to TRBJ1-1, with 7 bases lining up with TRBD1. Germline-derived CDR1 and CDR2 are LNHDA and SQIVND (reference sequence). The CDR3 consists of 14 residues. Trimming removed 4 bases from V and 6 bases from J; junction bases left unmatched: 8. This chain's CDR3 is CASSNYRGLAEAFF. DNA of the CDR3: TGTGCCAGTAGTAACTACAGGGGTTTGGCTGAAGCTTTCTTT.

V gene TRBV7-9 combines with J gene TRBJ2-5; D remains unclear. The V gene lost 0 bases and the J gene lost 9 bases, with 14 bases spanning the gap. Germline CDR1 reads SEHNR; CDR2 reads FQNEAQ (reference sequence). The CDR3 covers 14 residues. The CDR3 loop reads CASSLAEIVGAQYF. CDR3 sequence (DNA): TGTGCCAGCAGCTTAGCGGAGATAGTTGGGGCCCAGTACTTC.

In nucleotides, the CDR3 is TGCGCCAGCAGCCCGGGAACAGGGGGAAACACAGATACGCAGTATTTT. It is translated as CASSPGTGGNTDTQYF. The V gene is TRBV5-1, the J gene TRBJ2-3; TRBD1 matches at 8 bases. The germline V gene encodes CDR1 SGHRS and CDR2 YFSETQ. Trimming took 4 bases from V and 2 from J; bases not matched to a gene: 9. The CDR3 has 16 residues. Looking up the rest from reference TRBV5-1 and TRBJ2-3 gives the full variable domain: KAGVTQTPRYLIKTRGQQVTLSCSPISGHRSVSWYQQTPGQGLQFLFEYFSETQRNKGNFPGRFSGRQFSNSRSEMNVSTLELGDSALYLCASSPGTGGNTDTQYFGPGTRLTVL.

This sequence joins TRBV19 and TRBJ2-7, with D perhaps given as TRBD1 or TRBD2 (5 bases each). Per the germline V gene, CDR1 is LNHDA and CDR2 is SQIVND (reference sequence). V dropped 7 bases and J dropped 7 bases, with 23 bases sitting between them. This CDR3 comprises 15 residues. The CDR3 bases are TGTGCCAGTACCCGTGGGACGTCTGGGGTGGGGGAGCAGTACTTC. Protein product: CASTRGTSGVGEQYF.

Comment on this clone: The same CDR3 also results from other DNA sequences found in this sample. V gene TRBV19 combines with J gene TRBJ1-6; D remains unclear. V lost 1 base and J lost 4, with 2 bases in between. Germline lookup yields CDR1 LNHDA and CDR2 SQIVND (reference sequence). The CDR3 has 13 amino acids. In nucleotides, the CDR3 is TGTGCCAGTAGTATAGGGTATAATTCACCCCTCCACTTT. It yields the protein CASSIGYNSPLHF.

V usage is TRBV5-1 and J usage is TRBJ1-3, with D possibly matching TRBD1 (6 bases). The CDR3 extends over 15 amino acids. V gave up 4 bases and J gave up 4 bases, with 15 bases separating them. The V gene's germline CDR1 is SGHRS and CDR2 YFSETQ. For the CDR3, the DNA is TGCGCCAGCAGCCCGGAAGGGGGTGTGGGAAACACCATATATTTT. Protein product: CASSPEGGVGNTIYF.

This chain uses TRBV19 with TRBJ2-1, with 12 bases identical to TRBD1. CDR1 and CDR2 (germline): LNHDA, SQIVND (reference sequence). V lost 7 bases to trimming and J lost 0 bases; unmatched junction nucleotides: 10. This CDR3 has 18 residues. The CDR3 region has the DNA TGTGCCAGTAACCGGGACAGGGGGCTACCGAGCTCCTACAATGAGCAGTTCTTC. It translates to CASNRDRGLPSSYNEQFF.

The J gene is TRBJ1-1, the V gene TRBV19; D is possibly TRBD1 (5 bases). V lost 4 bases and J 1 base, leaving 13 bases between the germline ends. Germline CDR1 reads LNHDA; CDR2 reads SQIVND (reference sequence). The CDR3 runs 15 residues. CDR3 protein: CASSRLGGGNTEAFF. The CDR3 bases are TGTGCCAGTAGTAGACTGGGCGGGGGGAACACTGAAGCTTTCTTT.

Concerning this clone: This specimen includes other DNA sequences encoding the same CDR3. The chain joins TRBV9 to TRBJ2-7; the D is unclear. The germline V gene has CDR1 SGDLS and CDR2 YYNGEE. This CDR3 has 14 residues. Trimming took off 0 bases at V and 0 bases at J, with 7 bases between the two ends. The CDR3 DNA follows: TGTGCCAGCAGCGTAGGAGGTGACTCCTACGAGCAGTACTTC. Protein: CASSVGGDSYEQYF.